These 9 T cell receptor beta chains originate from one sample sequenced in a study of T cells in Graves' hyperthyroidism and ophthalmopathy. Authors of the study amplified TCR beta CDR3 regions from RNA transcripts. Primed by the HTBI set, a first-round RT-PCR was run on the TCR CDR3. TCRdb used MiXCR to reprocess the multiplex PCR reads, holding one entry per CDR3 protein. Seen here are hundreds of thousands of distinct CDR3 sequences, around 21% observed once, and the top ten hold 30% to 40%. The sample comprised blood. The source is a man aged 30-40 years with Graves' ophthalmopathy.

V usage is TRBV28 and J usage is TRBJ1-1; possible D gene TRBD1, 6 bases. V was shortened by 5 bases and J by 1 base, with 14 bases between the two germline ends. This CDR3 spans 15 amino acids. Germline V CDR1 and CDR2: MDHEN, SYDVKM. CDR3 sequence: CASSAPDSWNTEAFF. CDR3 sequence (DNA): TGTGCCAGCAGTGCCCCGGACAGCTGGAACACTGAAGCTTTCTTT.

The V gene is TRBV9, the J gene TRBJ2-3; TRBD1 matches 9 bases. V shed 4 bases and J 3 bases; nucleotides not matched to a gene: 6. The CDR3 loop spans 15 amino acids. The germline CDR1 and CDR2 sequences are SGDLS and YYNGEE. In DNA, the CDR3 is TGTGCCAGCAGCCACACCGGGACAGGGACAGATACGCAGTATTTT. Its protein product is CASSHTGTGTDTQYF.

The chain employs TRBV7-8 and TRBJ1-4; D is unresolved. Germline CDR1 reads SGHVS; CDR2 reads FQNEAQ. The CDR3 is 17 residues long. Trimming cost V 0 bases and J 2 bases, with 13 bases left between them. CDR3 DNA sequence: TGTGCCAGCAGCTTAGCGCGAGGGAGGACGACTAATGAAAAACTGTTTTTT. It translates to CASSLARGRTTNEKLFF.

For the CDR3, the DNA is TGCGCCAGCAGCCCTCAGGACAGGGACCACGAGCAGTACTTC. It codes for CASSPQDRDHEQYF. This chain connects TRBV4-1 to TRBJ2-7; TRBD1 aligns across 8 bases. This CDR3 is 14 amino acids long. CDR1 is MGHRA, CDR2 YSYEKL, per germline. V dropped 4 bases and J dropped 5; count of bases not matched to a gene: 7.

The CDR3 DNA follows: TGTGCCAGCAGCGAGGAAGCGGGAGGTTACTACGAGCAGTACTTC. Encoded protein: CASSEEAGGYYEQYF. This chain joins TRBV28 and TRBJ2-7, with 9 bases that match TRBD2. With V trimmed by 6 bases and J by 3 bases, 9 bases remained unmatched. CDR3 length: 15 amino acids. Germline assignment: CDR1 MDHEN and CDR2 SYDVKM. Full variable domain (missing parts from reference TRBV28 and TRBJ2-7): DVKVTQSSRYLVKRTGEKVFLECVQDMDHENMFWYRQDPGLGLRLIYFSYDVKMKEKGDIPEGYSVSREKKERFSLILESASTNQTSMYLCASSEEAGGYYEQYFGPGTRLTVT.

This clonotype has ten or more counts. CDR3 protein: CASSLMGSGARTEAFF. The DNA for the CDR3 is TGTGCCAGCAGCTTAATGGGGTCGGGGGCGCGTACTGAAGCTTTCTTT. The V and J genes are TRBV7-3 and TRBJ1-1; TRBD1 is a possible D gene (6 bases). Per germline, CDR1 SGHTA and CDR2 FQGTGA. The V end was cut by 1 base, the J end by 5 bases, with 17 bases between. CDR3 length: 16 residues.

This clonotype was counted between two and nine times. V gene TRBV30 combines with J gene TRBJ1-1, with 9 bases aligning to TRBD1. This CDR3 has 15 amino acids. Germline V gene data show CDR1 as GTSNPN and CDR2 as SVGIG (reference sequence). V lost 4 bases and J lost 4; bases outside the gene matches: 10. This CDR3 reads CAWNPPGQGRTEAFF. The CDR3, as DNA: TGTGCCTGGAACCCCCCGGGACAGGGTCGCACTGAAGCTTTCTTT.

The CDR3 DNA reads as TGTGCCAGCACAAGGACTAGCGGGAGATCCACCGGGGAGCTGTTTTTT. Its protein is CASTRTSGRSTGELFF. The V call is TRBV6-1, the J call TRBJ2-2; 13 nucleotides match TRBD2. V was pared by 7 bases and J by 4 bases, with 6 bases of the junction left unmatched. In germline, CDR1 is MNHNS, CDR2 SASEGT. The CDR3 consists of 16 residues.

This clonotype has a handful of counts. The chain carries TRBV28 and TRBJ1-4, with no clear D. CDR1 is MDHEN, CDR2 SYDVKM, per germline. Trimming cost V 5 bases and J 0 bases, with 10 bases left between them. The CDR3 sequence is 15 residues long. CDR3 sequence (DNA): TGTGCCAGCAGTACCCCACTTACAACTAATGAAAAACTGTTTTTT. It encodes CASSTPLTTNEKLFF.